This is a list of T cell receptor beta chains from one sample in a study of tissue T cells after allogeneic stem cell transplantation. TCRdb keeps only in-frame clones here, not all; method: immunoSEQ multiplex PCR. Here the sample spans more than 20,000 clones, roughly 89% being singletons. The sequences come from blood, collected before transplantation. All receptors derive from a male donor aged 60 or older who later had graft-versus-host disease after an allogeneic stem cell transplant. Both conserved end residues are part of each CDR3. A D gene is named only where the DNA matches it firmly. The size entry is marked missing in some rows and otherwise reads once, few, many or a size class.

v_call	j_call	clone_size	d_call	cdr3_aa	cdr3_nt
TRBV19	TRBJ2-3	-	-	CASTWASGTDTQYF	TGTGCCAGTACCTGGGCTAGCGGCACAGATACGCAGTATTTT
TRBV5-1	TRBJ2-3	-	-	CASSLLGGLNTDTQYF	TGCGCCAGCAGCTTGTTGGGGGGTCTCAACACAGATACGCAGTATTTT
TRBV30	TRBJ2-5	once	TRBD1	CAWSSTGGKETQYF	TGTGCCTGGAGTAGTACAGGGGGAAAAGAGACCCAGTACTTC
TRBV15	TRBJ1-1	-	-	CATSSWDITSNTEAFF	TGTGCCACCAGCAGTTGGGACATAACTTCAAACACTGAAGCTTTCTTT
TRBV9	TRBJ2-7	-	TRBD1	CASSARGQGIYEQYF	TGTGCCAGCAGCGCTCGGGGACAGGGGATCTACGAGCAGTACTTC
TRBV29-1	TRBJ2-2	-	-	CSVEQQTNTGELFF	TGCAGCGTTGAACAACAGACGAACACCGGGGAGCTGTTTTTT
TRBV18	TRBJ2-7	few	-	CASSQGTHMIYEQYF	TGTGCCAGCTCACAAGGGACTCACATGATCTACGAGCAGTACTTC
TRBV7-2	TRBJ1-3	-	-	CASSIGPDRFSGNTIYF	TGTGCCAGCAGCATTGGTCCCGACAGATTCTCTGGAAACACCATATATTTT
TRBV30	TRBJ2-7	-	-	CAWSTEWEQYF	TGTGCCTGGAGTACCGAATGGGAGCAGTACTTC
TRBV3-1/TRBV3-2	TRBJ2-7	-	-	CASSLRRGEQYF	TGTGCCAGCAGCCTACGGAGGGGCGAGCAGTACTTC
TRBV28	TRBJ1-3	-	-	CASRPLGRGDTIYF	TGTGCCAGCAGGCCCTTGGGCAGGGGAGACACCATATATTTT
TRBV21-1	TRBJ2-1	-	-	CASSKLTFEQFF	TGTGCCAGCAGCAAATTGACGTTTGAGCAGTTCTTC
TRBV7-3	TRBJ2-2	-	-	CASSSQGAGTGGELFF	TGTGCCAGCAGCTCACAAGGGGCTGGCACTGGCGGGGAGCTGTTTTTT
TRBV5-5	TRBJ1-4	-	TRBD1	CASSSSLQGLFNNEKLFF	TGTGCCAGCAGCTCCTCCTTACAGGGGCTCTTCAATAATGAAAAACTGTTTTTT
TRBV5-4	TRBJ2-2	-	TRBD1	CASSLQGAGELFF	TGTGCCAGCAGCTTGCAGGGGGCCGGGGAGCTGTTTTTT
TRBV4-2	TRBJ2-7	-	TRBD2	CASSPTSGRTDEQYF	TGTGCCAGCAGCCCGACTAGCGGGAGAACGGACGAGCAGTACTTC
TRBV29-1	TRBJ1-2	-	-	CSVGLGYRGYTF	TGCAGCGTTGGATTGGGGTATCGTGGCTACACCTTC
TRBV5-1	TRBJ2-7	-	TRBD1	CASTLGTGHSYEQYF	TGCGCCAGCACCCTTGGGACAGGGCACTCCTACGAGCAGTACTTC
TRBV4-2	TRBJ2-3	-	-	CASSQDLPSGRAPDTQYF	TGTGCCAGCAGCCAAGATCTCCCCAGCGGAAGGGCCCCAGATACGCAGTATTTT
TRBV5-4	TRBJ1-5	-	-	CASSLDLQDYQPQHF	TGTGCCAGCAGCTTGGATTTACAGGACTATCAGCCCCAGCATTTT
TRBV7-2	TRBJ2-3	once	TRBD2	CASSYGSIAGHTDTQYF	TGTGCCAGCAGCTACGGGTCGATAGCGGGGCACACAGATACGCAGTATTTT
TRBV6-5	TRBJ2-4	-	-	CASSSLPTTVNIQYF	TGTGCCAGCAGTAGTCTTCCGACAACCGTAAACATTCAGTACTTC
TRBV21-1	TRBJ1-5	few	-	CASSKMVGRGAYSNQPQHF	-
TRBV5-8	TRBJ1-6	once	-	CASSEYRSSPLHF	TGTGCCAGCAGCGAATACAGGAGTTCACCCCTCCACTTT
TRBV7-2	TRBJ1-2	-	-	CASSLVFSENYGYTF	TGTGCCAGCAGCTTAGTCTTTTCTGAGAACTATGGCTACACCTTC
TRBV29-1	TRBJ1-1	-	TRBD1	CSVSPGQAGTEAFF	TGCAGCGTTTCCCCGGGACAGGCAGGGACTGAAGCTTTCTTT
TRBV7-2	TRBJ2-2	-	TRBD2	CASSSTSGRAVGELFF	TGTGCCAGCAGCTCGACTAGCGGGAGGGCCGTCGGGGAGCTGTTTTTT
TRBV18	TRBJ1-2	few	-	CASSPMAIRDYGYTF	TGTGCCAGCTCACCCATGGCGATAAGGGACTATGGCTACACCTTC
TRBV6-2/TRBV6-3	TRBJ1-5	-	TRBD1	CASSTIEGQSYNQPQHF	TGTGCCAGCAGCACCATCGAGGGACAGAGCTACAATCAGCCCCAGCATTTT
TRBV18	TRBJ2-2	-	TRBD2	CASSPQREEVGELFF	TGTGCCAGCTCACCTCAGCGGGAGGAGGTCGGGGAGCTGTTTTTT
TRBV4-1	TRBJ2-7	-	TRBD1	CASTPHRDSPYEQYF	TGCGCCAGCACCCCGCACAGGGACAGTCCCTACGAGCAGTACTTC
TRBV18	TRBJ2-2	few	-	CASSLRTGTTNTGELFF	TGTGCCAGCTCACTGAGAACCGGGACAACGAACACCGGGGAGCTGTTTTTT
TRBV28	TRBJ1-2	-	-	CASSTFYGYTF	TGTGCCAGCAGTACGTTTTATGGCTACACCTTC
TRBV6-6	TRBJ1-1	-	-	CASSGRGRGKRTEAFF	TGTGCCAGCAGTGGCCGGGGCAGGGGAAAGAGGACTGAAGCTTTCTTT
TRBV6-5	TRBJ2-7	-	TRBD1	CASSYVQGAWYEQYF	TGTGCCAGCAGTTACGTACAGGGGGCTTGGTACGAGCAGTACTTC
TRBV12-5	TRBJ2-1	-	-	CASGRETHEQFF	TGTGCTAGTGGCCGCGAAACCCACGAGCAGTTCTTC
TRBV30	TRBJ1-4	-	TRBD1	CACPEGARSNEKLFF	TGTGCCTGCCCCGAGGGGGCGCGGTCTAATGAAAAACTGTTTTTT
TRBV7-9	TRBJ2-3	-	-	CASSGTSTDTQYF	TGTGCCAGCAGCGGGACTAGCACAGATACGCAGTATTTT
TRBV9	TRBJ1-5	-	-	CASSFAGGKQPQHF	TGTGCCAGCAGCTTTGCTGGCGGGAAACAGCCCCAGCATTTT
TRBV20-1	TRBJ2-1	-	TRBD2	CSASEAGTYNEQFF	TGCAGTGCGAGTGAAGCGGGGACCTACAATGAGCAGTTCTTC
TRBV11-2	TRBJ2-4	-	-	CASSLDRGLAQVVTYF	TGTGCCAGCAGCTTAGATCGCGGGCTGGCTCAAGTCGTGACATACTTC
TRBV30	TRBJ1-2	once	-	CAWSFFYGYTF	TGTGCCTGGAGTTTTTTCTATGGCTACACCTTC
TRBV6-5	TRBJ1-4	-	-	CASSYSWYRNEKLFF	TGTGCCAGCAGTTACTCGTGGTACAGGAATGAAAAACTGTTTTTT
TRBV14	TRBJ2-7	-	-	CASSQLPKEQYF	TGTGCCAGCAGCCAGCTACCTAAAGAGCAGTACTTC
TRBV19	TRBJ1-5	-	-	CASIGDTGNQPQHF	TGTGCCAGTATCGGGGACACCGGCAATCAGCCCCAGCATTTT
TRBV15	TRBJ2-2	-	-	CATSRGEDAGELFF	TGTGCCACCAGCAGAGGGGAAGACGCCGGGGAGCTGTTTTTT
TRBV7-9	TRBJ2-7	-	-	CASSPGLNSYEQYF	TGTGCCAGCAGCCCAGGCCTAAACTCCTACGAGCAGTACTTC
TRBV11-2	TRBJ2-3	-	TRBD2	CASSLTSGGGADTQYF	TGTGCCAGCAGCTTGACTAGCGGGGGTGGGGCAGATACGCAGTATTTT
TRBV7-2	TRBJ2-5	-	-	CASSLSAGQETQYF	TGTGCCAGCAGCTTATCCGCGGGTCAAGAGACCCAGTACTTC
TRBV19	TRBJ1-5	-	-	CASRRGSSGNQPQHF	TGTGCCAGTAGGCGTGGGTCAAGTGGCAATCAGCCCCAGCATTTT